The T cell receptor (beta chain) described here comes from a study of blood T cell repertoires in COVID-19. Across the whole study: PBMCs, B-cell-depleted T cells, or T cells were the source of the cDNA or gDNA that made up the material.

In the authors' workflow: Counts of nucleated cells, estimated from reference gene primer amplification, were obtained. Produced via immunoSEQ multiplex PCR; TCRdb's table is partial and in-frame only. The D gene and trimming were derived from the DNA, and the V and J assignments and clone size from that table. The sample yields around 250,000 clones, about 82% seen once. Per germline, CDR1 SGHRS and CDR2 YFSETQ. V was clipped by 4 bases and J by 6 bases; unmatched bases: 11. The CDR3 covers 16 residues. A Seattle source enrolled patients during active infection and followed them longitudinally. The clonotype originates from a woman aged 80 or over with COVID-19, enrolled during active disease. The J gene is TRBJ1-2, the V gene TRBV5-1; 11 bases are a match to TRBD1. The sequenced material came from peripheral blood. CDR3 sequence (DNA): TGCGCCAGCAGCGTAACCGGGACAGGGGGTAGAAATGGCTACACCTTC. Its protein product is CASSVTGTGGRNGYTF. The whole variable domain, filled in from reference TRBV5-1 and TRBJ1-2, reads KAGVTQTPRYLIKTRGQQVTLSCSPISGHRSVSWYQQTPGQGLQFLFEYFSETQRNKGNFPGRFSGRQFSNSRSEMNVSTLELGDSALYLCASSVTGTGGRNGYTFGSGTRLTVV.